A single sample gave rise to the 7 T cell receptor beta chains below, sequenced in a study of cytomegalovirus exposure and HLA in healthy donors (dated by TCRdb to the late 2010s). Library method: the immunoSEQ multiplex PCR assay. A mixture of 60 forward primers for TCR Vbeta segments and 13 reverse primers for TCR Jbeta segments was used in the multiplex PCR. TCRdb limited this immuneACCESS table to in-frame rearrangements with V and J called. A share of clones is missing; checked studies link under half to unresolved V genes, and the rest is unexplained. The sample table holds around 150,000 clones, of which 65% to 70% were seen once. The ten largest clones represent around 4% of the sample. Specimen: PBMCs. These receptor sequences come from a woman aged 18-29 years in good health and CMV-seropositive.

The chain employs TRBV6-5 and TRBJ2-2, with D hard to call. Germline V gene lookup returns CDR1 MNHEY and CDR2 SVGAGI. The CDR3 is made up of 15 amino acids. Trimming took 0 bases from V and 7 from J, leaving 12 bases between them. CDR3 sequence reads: CASSYSTDISGELFF. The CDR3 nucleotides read TGTGCCAGCAGTTACTCGACCGACATTAGCGGGGAGCTGTTTTTT.

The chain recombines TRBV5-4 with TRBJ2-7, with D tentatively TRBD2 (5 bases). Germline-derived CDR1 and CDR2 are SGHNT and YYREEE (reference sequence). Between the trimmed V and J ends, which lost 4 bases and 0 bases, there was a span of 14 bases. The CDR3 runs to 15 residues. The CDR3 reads CASSRPGESSYEQYF. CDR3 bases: TGTGCCAGCAGCCGCCCCGGGGAGAGCTCCTACGAGCAGTACTTC.

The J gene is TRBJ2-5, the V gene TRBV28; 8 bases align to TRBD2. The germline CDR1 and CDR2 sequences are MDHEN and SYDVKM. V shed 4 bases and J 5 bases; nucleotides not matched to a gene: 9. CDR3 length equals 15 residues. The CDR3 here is CASSSPGGRRETQYF. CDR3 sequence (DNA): TGTGCCAGCAGTTCCCCGGGGGGGCGACGGGAGACCCAGTACTTC.

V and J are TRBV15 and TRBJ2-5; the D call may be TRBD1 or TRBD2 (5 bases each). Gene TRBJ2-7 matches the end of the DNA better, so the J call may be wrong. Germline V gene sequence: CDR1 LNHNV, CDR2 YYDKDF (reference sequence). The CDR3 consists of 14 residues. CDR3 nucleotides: TGTGCCACCAGCAGAGATGTGGGGGACTACGAGCAGTACTTC. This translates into CATSRDVGDYEQYF.

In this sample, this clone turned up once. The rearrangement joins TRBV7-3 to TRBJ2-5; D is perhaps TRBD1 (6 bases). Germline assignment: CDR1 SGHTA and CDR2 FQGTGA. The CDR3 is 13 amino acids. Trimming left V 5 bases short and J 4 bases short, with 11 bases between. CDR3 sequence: CASSATGIETQYF. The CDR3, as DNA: TGTGCCAGCAGCGCTACAGGGATAGAGACCCAGTACTTC. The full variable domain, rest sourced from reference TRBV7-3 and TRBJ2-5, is GAGVSQTPSNKVTEKGKYVELRCDPISGHTALYWYRQSLGQGPEFLIYFQGTGAADDSGLPNDRFFAVRPEGSVSTLKIQRTERGDSAVYLCASSATGIETQYFGPGTRLLVL.

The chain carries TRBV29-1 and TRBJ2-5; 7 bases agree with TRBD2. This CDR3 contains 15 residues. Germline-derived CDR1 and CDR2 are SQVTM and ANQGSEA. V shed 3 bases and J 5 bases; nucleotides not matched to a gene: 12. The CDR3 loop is CSVEVGGRAFETQYF. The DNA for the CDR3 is TGCAGCGTTGAGGTCGGAGGGAGGGCCTTTGAGACCCAGTACTTC.

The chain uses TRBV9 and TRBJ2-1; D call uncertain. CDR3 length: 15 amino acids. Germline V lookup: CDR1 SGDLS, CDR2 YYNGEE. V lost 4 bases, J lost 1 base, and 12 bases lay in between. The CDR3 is CASSLGSESYNEQFF. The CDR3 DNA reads TGTGCCAGCAGCCTAGGCTCGGAGTCCTACAATGAGCAGTTCTTC.